This record concerns one T cell receptor beta chain sequence. Its matching antigen is unknown. The sample is drawn from a study of cytomegalovirus exposure and HLA in healthy donors. The study's findings and limits: There were several of the most significant clusters that appeared linked to common viral pathogens in a later analysis.

Germline V lookup: CDR1 GTSNPN, CDR2 SVGIG (reference sequence). V was clipped by 4 bases and J by 4 bases; unmatched bases: 5. The CDR3 length is 13 residues. PCR used 60 Vbeta primers and 13 Jbeta primers. This table comes from immunoSEQ multiplex PCR, and its TCRdb copy is limited to in-frame clones, with some not included. The sample consists of under 200,000 clones, roughly two thirds of them appearing once. The chain employs TRBV30 and TRBJ2-3; TRBD1 matches at 7 bases. The TCR sequence derives from a woman between 18 and 29 years old in good health and CMV-seropositive. The sequencing sample was made of PBMCs. The DNA of the CDR3 is TGTGCCTGGACGAGGGGGCCCTCAGATACGCAGTATTTT. Residues: CAWTRGPSDTQYF.